This T cell receptor beta chain appears in the sequencing data of a study of shared clonotypes between healthy human individuals (dated by TCRdb to 2020 to 2021). Some background on the complete study: A few men and two women, aged 18 to 49 years, made up the cohort. Blood TCR repertoires of four to six healthy adults were deeply sequenced to estimate repertoire size and the extent of clonotype sharing between individuals. To increase sequencing depth and limit assay-specific biases, different laboratories used diverse techniques to prepare libraries and sequence TCR repertoires. For each donor, CD4 naive and CD4 memory were each run on three plates, CD8 naive on two plates, and CD8 memory on one plate. Per donor, leukapheresis produced somewhere between about 0.85 and 9.5 billion PBMCs. Results the study describes overall, beyond this receptor: Even with the large sequencing depth, rarefaction of the sorted-subset datasets indicated that sequencing was incomplete. When a handful of donors were compared, the shared fraction of clonotypes was around 5% for naive CD4, about 4% for naive CD8, 2% to 2.5% for memory CD4, and 0.35% to 0.5% for memory CD8. Clonotypes shared by all four sorted-subset donors showed higher generation probabilities than non-shared clonotypes. Naive subsets generally had larger estimated clonotype richness than memory subsets. Only blood was sampled, and tissue TCR repertoires likely differ from those in blood. The small number of donors limited the genetic and exposure-history diversity represented. Pairwise subsampling led to the expectation that sequencing depth would affect the degree of clonotype sharing among donors.

CD8 naive samples were CD45RO-negative cells positively selected for CCR7, giving a CD45RA+CCR7+ population that excluded TemRA cells. The donors were healthy, HIV-negative adults who had no recently reported acute infections or vaccinations. All donors were Caucasian adults living in Nashville, Tennessee, USA. Blood was obtained by leukapheresis, after which PBMCs were separated by Ficoll-Histopaque density gradient centrifugation and cryopreserved in liquid nitrogen vapor phase. Purity and quantity of every magnetically sorted T cell population were checked by analytical flow cytometry. Each sorted fraction had its genomic DNA isolated and then quantified by UV absorbance on a Nanodrop 2000c. TCR CDR3 regions were amplified from genomic DNA by multiplex PCR using the deep immunoSEQ assay. Extracted genomic DNA from each cell subset was distributed evenly across all wells of several immunoSEQ 96-well plates, and each plate was treated as a replicate. For sorted subsets, each replicate PCR was loaded with roughly 0.2 ug genomic DNA, equivalent to roughly 30,000 T cell genomes. The purified libraries were quantified using a Qubit 3.0 fluorometer, sized with a Bioanalyzer 2100, and then quantified again using the KAPA Library Quantification kit. Each immunoSEQ 96-well plate was sequenced on its own single-read 150-cycle Illumina NextSeq 550 flow cell. From the authors' description of their analysis: Because only junctional sequences without quality scores were contained in the immunoSEQ output, filtering matching that applied to full-length reads could not be performed. To assign V/J genes and CDR3, sequences were annotated using PyIR, a Python wrapper for IgBLAST v1.9, with IMGT germline references. Any read was removed if the V/J assignment was weak (E-value above 1e-6), the CDR3 was missing, or the read contained stop codons, out-of-frame junctions, or ambiguous translated residues. V3J clonotypes were defined as sequences sharing an identical inferred V gene, J gene, and CDR3 amino acid sequence. Percentage overlap between repertoires was calculated by dividing the number of shared unique clonotypes by the size of the smaller repertoire. Three approaches were used to assess repertoire richness: RTK rarefaction, the Chao1 estimator, and Recon v2.1 estimates of unobserved clonotypes. Generation probabilities were computed with OLGA for all TCRbeta clonotypes obtained by the gDNA method from a few donors. Not all clones reach the TCRdb copy of this immuneACCESS table, which keeps in-frame sequences only. Checked studies attribute under half of the gap to unresolved V genes and leave the rest unexplained. V and J calls and clone size are as listed in that table; D and trimming were resolved from the DNA. The table for this sample lists 2 million to 2.5 million clones; over 85% of them were counted only once. The ten most abundant clones make up 0.85% to 1.2% of the sample.

For this chain, trimming is 0 bases at the V end and 4 bases at the J end, and the number of junction bases without a gene match is 2. Including cysteine and phenylalanine, the CDR3 has 15 amino acids. CDR3 DNA only is kept here, 45 bases in frame from base 1. The germline V gene yields SGHRS for CDR1 and YFSETQ for CDR2. This clone is a singleton in its sample. There is no known antigen for this receptor. Base qualities were left out, and no much larger clone turns up one base away. In the same sample, other DNA sequences code for this CDR3. This sequence originates from a man younger than 30 in good health. The source material was naive CD8+ T cells sorted from blood. This sample's cell subset or site label indicates: CD45RA+CCR7+. The chain links TRBV5-1 with TRBJ2-1; 9 middle bases align to TRBD2. CDR3 reads: CASSLEAGGYNEQFF. The DNA sequence is as follows: TGCGCCAGCAGCTTGGAAGCGGGAGGTTACAATGAGCAGTTCTTC.